The 16 T cell receptor beta chains given below trace back to one sample, sequenced in a study of blood T cell repertoires in COVID-19. Clones were sequenced by immunoSEQ multiplex PCR, and TCRdb holds only the in-frame ones, with some missing. The data show about 300,000 clones, 89% seen once. The sequenced sample consisted of peripheral blood. The origin of the receptors is a woman younger than 45 with COVID-19, enrolled during active disease.

The rearrangement uses TRBV7-9 and TRBJ2-5, with 8 bases fitting TRBD1. The V gene end was trimmed by 6 bases and the J gene end by 6 bases; junction bases not matched to a gene: 18. This CDR3 has 17 amino acids. The germline V gene encodes CDR1 SEHNR and CDR2 FQNEAQ (reference sequence). The CDR3 loop is CASSSFGGYRGLKTQYF. In nucleotides, the CDR3 is TGTGCCAGCAGTTCCTTCGGGGGTTACAGGGGGTTGAAGACCCAGTACTTC.

The V gene is TRBV5-1, the J gene TRBJ1-1; the match to TRBD1 covers 9 bases. CDR3 length equals 15 residues. The germline V gene encodes CDR1 SGHRS and CDR2 YFSETQ. With 0 bases clipped from V and 6 bases from J, the junction kept 6 bases outside the gene matches. The CDR3 protein is CASSLADRGRSEAFF. The CDR3 DNA sequence: TGCGCCAGCAGCTTGGCCGACAGGGGGAGGTCTGAAGCTTTCTTT.

The chain uses TRBV6-5 and TRBJ1-1; D is unresolved. Germline values: CDR1 MNHEY, CDR2 SVGAGI. Trimming stripped 0 bases from V and 0 bases from J, with 11 bases between. The CDR3 consists of 16 residues. The CDR3 loop is CASSYSGAGVNTEAFF. Here the CDR3 DNA reads TGTGCCAGCAGTTACTCGGGAGCCGGGGTGAACACTGAAGCTTTCTTT.

The sample holds one count of this clone. Other DNA sequences in this sample translate to the same CDR3. The rearrangement uses TRBV5-4 and TRBJ1-1; maybe TRBD1 (5 bases). The CDR3 totals 12 residues. The ends were cut back, 2 bases at V and 8 bases at J, with 10 bases in the middle. Germline V gene lookup returns CDR1 SGHNT and CDR2 YYREEE (reference sequence). The CDR3 is CASSFGGTEAFF. The CDR3 DNA reads as TGTGCCAGCAGCTTCGGGGGAACGGAAGCTTTCTTT.

This clone has only one observation. The chain carries TRBV27 and TRBJ2-3, with TRBD1 matching 7 bases. V shed 2 bases and J 4 bases; nucleotides not matched to a gene: 6. CDR3 length: 15 amino acids. CDR1 and CDR2 (germline): MNHEY, SMNVEV (reference sequence). The CDR3 protein is CASSLKGGVPDTQYF. The DNA for the CDR3 is TGTGCCAGCAGTTTAAAAGGGGGCGTCCCAGATACGCAGTATTTT.

The J gene is TRBJ2-5, the V gene TRBV2; TRBD1 is a possible D gene (7 bases). V was pared by 6 bases and J by 3 bases, with 11 bases between. This CDR3 is 13 amino acids long. Per germline, CDR1 SNHLY and CDR2 FYNNEI. CDR3 in DNA: TGTGCCAGCAGGCGGGACAGCAAAGAGACCCAGTACTTC. Translation gives CASRRDSKETQYF.

The chain has TRBV2 and TRBJ1-2; 7 bases fit TRBD1. Germline V lookup: CDR1 SNHLY, CDR2 FYNNEI. The V gene end was trimmed by 5 bases and the J gene end by 6 bases; junction bases not matched to a gene: 9. The CDR3 is made up of 14 amino acids. CDR3 coding DNA: TGTGCCAGCAGTCAGGACAGGCGAGGGAATGGCTACACCTTC. This encodes CASSQDRRGNGYTF.

The CDR3 sequence is CASKPGTPPYEQYF. The CDR3 DNA reads as TGCGCCAGCAAACCCGGGACACCTCCCTACGAGCAGTACTTC. This chain links TRBV5-1 with TRBJ2-7; D is possibly TRBD1 (6 bases). V was trimmed by 6 bases and J by 2 bases, leaving 15 bases between them. Germline loops: CDR1 SGHRS, CDR2 YFSETQ. The CDR3 covers 14 residues.

The chain carries TRBV7-9 and TRBJ1-3; no firm D call. Trimming took 4 bases from V and 0 from J, leaving 10 bases between them. This CDR3 has 15 amino acids. Germline V gene data show CDR1 as SEHNR and CDR2 as FQNEAQ (reference sequence). CDR3 residues: CASSSTLRSGNTIYF. CDR3 DNA sequence: TGTGCCAGCAGCTCGACACTCCGCTCTGGAAACACCATATATTTT.

CDR3 bases: TGTGCCAGCAACGAGCGGGGGGCCAGCACAGATACGCAGTATTTT. This encodes CASNERGASTDTQYF. The chain combines TRBV2 with TRBJ2-3, with 9 bases matching TRBD2. The J segment lost 0 bases and the V segment lost 7 bases, leaving 5 bases of the junction unmatched. Germline V CDR1 and CDR2: SNHLY, FYNNEI. The CDR3 contains 15 residues.

This clone has just one count. The gene calls are TRBV2 and TRBJ1-1; unclear D gene. This CDR3 has 12 residues. V gave up 11 bases and J gave up 5 bases, with 15 bases separating them. The V gene's germline CDR1 is SNHLY and CDR2 FYNNEI. The CDR3 loop reads CACSGSLTEAFF. The CDR3, as DNA: TGTGCCTGCTCCGGGTCGCTTACTGAAGCTTTCTTT.

V is TRBV6-5 and J is TRBJ1-6; D gene uncertain. With 4 bases removed from V and 6 bases from J, the gap between germline ends came to 16 bases. This CDR3 has 16 amino acids. Germline V gene sequence: CDR1 MNHEY, CDR2 SVGAGI. CDR3 protein: CASSFRPRSRNSPLHF. The CDR3 DNA reads as TGTGCCAGCAGTTTCCGACCGCGGTCTCGTAATTCACCCCTCCACTTT.

CDR3 nucleotides: TGTGCCAGCAGTTACGCAGAAATGAACACTGAAGCTTTCTTT. This translates into CASSYAEMNTEAFF. The rearrangement links TRBV6-6 to TRBJ1-1; unclear D gene. V was shortened by 2 bases and J by 0 bases, with 7 bases between the two germline ends. Per the germline V gene, CDR1 is MNHNY and CDR2 is SVGAGI (reference sequence). The CDR3 runs to 14 residues.

For the CDR3, the DNA is TGTGCCAGCAGCCCCAGGACTAACCCTGGAAACACCATATATTTT. As protein: CASSPRTNPGNTIYF. V and J are TRBV9 and TRBJ1-3; D uncertain. Trimming removed 4 bases from V and 2 bases from J, with 13 bases in between. The CDR3 is made up of 15 amino acids. Germline loops: CDR1 SGDLS, CDR2 YYNGEE.

The DNA of the CDR3 is TGTGCCGTCCAAAGGGGGCAGGGGCGTGATGGCTACACCTTC. This gives the protein CAVQRGQGRDGYTF. The chain carries TRBV11-2 and TRBJ1-2, with 7 bases matching TRBD1. The CDR3 runs 14 residues. After removal of 11 bases from V and 6 bases from J, the junction contained 15 bases not matched to a gene. Germline V lookup: CDR1 SGHAT, CDR2 FQNNGV. Based on the CDR3 plus reference TRBV11-2 and TRBJ1-2, the full variable domain is EAGVAQSPRYKIIEKRQSVAFWCNPISGHATLYWYQQILGQGPKLLIQFQNNGVVDDSQLPKDRFSAERLKGVDSTLKIQPAKLEDSAVYLCAVQRGQGRDGYTFGSGTRLTVV.

The table lists this clone with a count of one. The chain recombines TRBV11-2 with TRBJ2-7; 8 bases fit TRBD1. CDR3 size: 13 residues. Germline assignment: CDR1 SGHAT and CDR2 FQNNGV. V gave up 4 bases and J gave up 9 bases; unmatched junction bases: 8. The CDR3 loop is CASSSQGAVGQYV. Written as DNA, the CDR3 is TGTGCCAGCAGCTCGCAGGGGGCAGTAGGGCAGTACGTC.